The present T cell receptor (beta chain) was sequenced within a study of regulatory T cells in long-lasting Graves disease. Relying on iRepertoire HTBI primers and Arm-PCR of CDR3 regions, the team built TCR beta libraries. TCRdb called the multiplex PCR reads again in MiXCR, with one record for every CDR3 protein. In the table there are about 460,000 distinct CDR3 sequences, 20% to 25% of which are singletons. Sample time point: persistent/refractory GD, antithyroid drugs over 5 years with positive TRAb. PBMC-extracted RNA yielded the TCR library. The V and J ends lost 7 bases and 3 bases, in that order; junction bases with no gene match: 7. This CDR3 has 14 residues. Germline assignment: CDR1 MNHNS and CDR2 SASEGT. This clonotype was counted many times.

The sample consisted of peripheral blood mononuclear cells (PBMCs), taken when the disease was refractory, from a patient treated with antithyroid drugs. The sequence was obtained from a female donor with Graves disease. This chain connects TRBV6-1 to TRBJ2-7; 9 bases match TRBD1. The CDR3 here is CASTSGTGIYEQYF. In DNA, the CDR3 is TGTGCCAGCACCTCCGGGACAGGGATCTACGAGCAGTACTTC.